The 26 T cell receptor beta chains listed next were all sequenced from one sample in a study of shared clonotypes between healthy human individuals. Using immunoSEQ multiplex PCR, the repertoire was profiled, and TCRdb retains in-frame clones only, with some absent. The sample lists about 2.3 million clones; approximately 95% were seen once. The sequencing sample was made of naive CD4+ T cells from PBMCs. The subset here: CD45RA+ positively selected. All receptors come from a man between 18 and 29 years old in good health. Some clones in this sample may be carry-over from other donors' samples.

As concerns this clone: One end of the junction is discordant with germline, which a read error may explain. The sample contains more than one DNA sequence encoding this CDR3. V and J are TRBV20-1 and TRBJ1-1, with no clear D. This CDR3 has 11 amino acids. CDR1 is DFQATT, CDR2 SNEGSKA, per germline (reference sequence). CDR3 in amino acids: CSASRNTEAFF. The CDR3 nucleotides are TGCAGCGCTAGCCGGAACACTGAAGCTTTCTTT.

The chain combines TRBV19 with TRBJ1-1; D not certain. V shed 5 bases and J shed 0 bases, with 7 bases lying between them. Per germline, CDR1 LNHDA and CDR2 SQIVND (reference sequence). The CDR3 is 13 amino acids. The CDR3 region has the DNA TGTGCCAGTAGTCCCCACCTGAACACTGAAGCTTTCTTT. Protein product: CASSPHLNTEAFF.

The chain links TRBV9 to TRBJ2-7, with a tentative D call TRBD2 (6 bases). The CDR3 contains 15 residues. The germline V gene has CDR1 SGDLS and CDR2 YYNGEE. V was shortened by 4 bases and J by 2 bases, with 16 bases between the two germline ends. The chain's CDR3 is CASSNSGSGTYEQYF. CDR3 sequence (DNA): TGTGCCAGCAGCAATTCGGGTAGCGGCACCTACGAGCAGTACTTC.

V gene TRBV18 combines with J gene TRBJ2-7; 11 positions match TRBD2. Germline V CDR1 and CDR2: KGHSH, LQKENI. The ends lost 0 bases at V and 7 bases at J; junction bases unmatched: 5. The CDR3 is made up of 15 amino acids. This chain's CDR3 is CASSPPSGRASEQYF. The CDR3 nucleotides read TGTGCCAGCTCACCACCTAGCGGGAGGGCCAGTGAGCAGTACTTC.

Turning to this clone: At the DNA level, this CDR3 is encoded by other sequences in the same sample as well. The chain recombines TRBV6-1 with TRBJ2-1, with 7 nucleotides matching TRBD2. From germline, CDR1 is MNHNS and CDR2 SASEGT. V lost 2 bases, J lost 1 base, and 2 bases stayed unmatched. CDR3 size: 15 residues. The DNA for the CDR3 is TGTGCCAGCAGTGAACTTAGCGGGTCCTACAATGAGCAGTTCTTC. Protein: CASSELSGSYNEQFF.

This chain connects TRBV18 to TRBJ2-7; D gene uncertain. Trimming took 3 bases from V and 4 from J, leaving 16 bases between them. The CDR3 loop spans 15 amino acids. Germline V gene data show CDR1 as KGHSH and CDR2 as LQKENI. The CDR3 loop reads CASSPVVGTSYEQYF. DNA for the CDR3: TGTGCCAGCTCACCGGTGGTGGGAACGTCGTACGAGCAGTACTTC.

The CDR3 DNA is TGTGCCTGGAGCCCTACCTCTAGCACAGATACGCAGTATTTT. Its translation: CAWSPTSSTDTQYF. The chain links TRBV30 to TRBJ2-3; no clear D. Germline V lookup: CDR1 GTSNPN, CDR2 SVGIG (reference sequence). The CDR3 runs to 14 residues. V lost 3 bases, J lost 0 bases, and 10 bases lay in between.

The rearrangement joins TRBV19 to TRBJ2-5; 7 positions match TRBD1. The V gene end was trimmed by 5 bases and the J gene end by 1 base; junction bases not matched to a gene: 7. Per the germline V gene, CDR1 is LNHDA and CDR2 is SQIVND (reference sequence). CDR3 length equals 15 residues. CDR3 nucleotide sequence: TGTGCCAGTAGTGCCCGGGACAGTATCCAAGAGACCCAGTACTTC. Protein: CASSARDSIQETQYF.

The chain is built from TRBV28 and TRBJ2-7; tentative D call: TRBD2 (5 bases). Looked up from germline, CDR1 is MDHEN and CDR2 is SYDVKM. The CDR3 contains 16 residues. CDR3 amino acids: CATSIGTWRVAYEQYF. The CDR3 bases are TGTGCTACGTCGATCGGAACCTGGCGGGTCGCCTACGAGCAGTACTTC.

V and J are TRBV5-1 and TRBJ2-2, with 8 bases fitting TRBD2. V was pared by 4 bases and J by 6 bases, with 2 bases of the junction left unmatched. The CDR3 extends over 13 amino acids. Germline CDR1 reads SGHRS; CDR2 reads YFSETQ. CDR3 region: CASSKREPGELFF. The CDR3 DNA reads TGCGCCAGCAGCAAGCGGGAGCCCGGGGAGCTGTTTTTT.

The CDR3 DNA reads as TGTGCCAGCAGCTTTGGACAGACGCTTATTACAGATACGCAGTATTTT. This encodes CASSFGQTLITDTQYF. The chain links TRBV5-6 to TRBJ2-3; tentatively, D is TRBD1 (6 bases). In germline, CDR1 is SGHDT, CDR2 YYEEEE. The CDR3 is made up of 16 amino acids. V was shortened by 2 bases and J by 3 bases, with 16 bases between the two germline ends. Drawing the rest from reference TRBV5-6 and TRBJ2-3, the complete variable domain is DAGVTQSPTHLIKTRGQQVTLRCSPKSGHDTVSWYQQALGQGPQFIFQYYEEEERQRGNFPDRFSGHQFPNYSSELNVNALLLGDSALYLCASSFGQTLITDTQYFGPGTRLTVL.

The V call is TRBV5-1, the J call TRBJ2-3; a weak D match, TRBD2 (6 bases). V dropped 2 bases and J dropped 8 bases, with 18 bases sitting between them. This CDR3 spans 15 amino acids. Looked up from germline, CDR1 is SGHRS and CDR2 is YFSETQ. CDR3 nucleotide sequence: TGCGCCAGCAGCTTTATAGTCGGAGGGACCGCTACGCAGTATTTT. Encoded protein: CASSFIVGGTATQYF.

The chain couples TRBV5-1 to TRBJ1-5; maybe TRBD1 (6 bases). CDR1 is SGHRS and CDR2 is YFSETQ in the germline V gene. Trimming shortened V by 4 bases and J by 1 base, and 15 bases separated the two germline ends. The CDR3 consists of 16 residues. In DNA form, the CDR3 reads TGCGCCAGCAGCCCCCTAGGGGGGGCAAGCAATCAGCCCCAGCATTTT. Translation gives CASSPLGGASNQPQHF.

This clone was recorded once. The chain couples TRBV28 to TRBJ1-1; D unresolved. The germline V gene encodes CDR1 MDHEN and CDR2 SYDVKM. The V and J ends lost 4 bases and 0 bases respectively, with 15 bases between them. The CDR3 spans 16 residues. The CDR3 nucleotides are TGTGCCAGCAGTTGGGCTGCGAACACCTTGAACACTGAAGCTTTCTTT. Residues: CASSWAANTLNTEAFF.

The chain employs TRBV2 and TRBJ1-1, with D maybe TRBD1 (5 bases). Germline V gene lookup returns CDR1 SNHLY and CDR2 FYNNEI. The V gene lost 10 bases and the J gene lost 7 bases, with 19 bases spanning the gap. The CDR3 loop spans 13 amino acids. CDR3 region: CANEQLGVGEAFF. CDR3 nucleotide sequence: TGTGCCAACGAGCAGCTAGGGGTGGGTGAAGCTTTCTTT. The variable domain in full, with the rest retrieved from reference TRBV2 and TRBJ1-1, is EPEVTQTPSHQVTQMGQEVILRCVPISNHLYFYWYRQILGQKVEFLVSFYNNEISEKSEIFDDQFSVERPDGSNFTLKIRSTKLEDSAMYFCANEQLGVGEAFFGQGTRLTVV.

This clone occurred a few times. The CDR3 nucleotides read TGCGCCAGCAGCCTGGCAGGGAAGAACACTGAAGCTTTCTTT. This sequence encodes CASSLAGKNTEAFF. This chain joins TRBV4-1 and TRBJ1-1, with D possibly TRBD1 on 5 matching bases. This CDR3 has 14 amino acids. The V end lost 4 bases, the J end lost 1 base, and 10 bases lay between the germline ends. Germline V CDR1 and CDR2: MGHRA, YSYEKL.

This clone was picked up one time. This rearrangement joins TRBV28 to TRBJ2-7, with TRBD1 as a possible D gene (5 bases). This CDR3 has 15 amino acids. The V gene lost 5 bases and the J gene lost 3 bases, with 17 bases spanning the gap. The germline V gene encodes CDR1 MDHEN and CDR2 SYDVKM. In DNA, the CDR3 is TGTGCCAGCAGTCAATACCCAGGGTCCTTCTACGAGCAGTACTTC. It translates to CASSQYPGSFYEQYF. Supplemented by reference TRBV28 and TRBJ2-7, the full variable domain reads DVKVTQSSRYLVKRTGEKVFLECVQDMDHENMFWYRQDPGLGLRLIYFSYDVKMKEKGDIPEGYSVSREKKERFSLILESASTNQTSMYLCASSQYPGSFYEQYFGPGTRLTVT.

The chain employs TRBV29-1 and TRBJ1-3, with 7 bases aligning to TRBD1. J lost 0 bases, V lost 5 bases, and 1 base had no gene match. The CDR3 extends over 13 amino acids. CDR1 SQVTM and CDR2 ANQGSEA come from the germline V gene. CDR3 nucleotides: TGCAGCGTTAACAGGGGCTCTGGAAACACCATATATTTT. This encodes CSVNRGSGNTIYF.

This clone is a singleton in its sample. Other DNA sequences from this sample encode an identical CDR3 as well. The chain's CDR3 is CASSLRNTEAFF. CDR3 coding DNA: TGTGCCAGCAGTTTAAGAAACACTGAAGCTTTCTTT. The V call is TRBV28, the J call TRBJ1-1; D not certain. This CDR3 region has 12 residues. In germline, CDR1 is MDHEN, CDR2 SYDVKM. V was clipped by 2 bases and J by 2 bases, with 3 bases between them.

The rearrangement uses TRBV21-1 and TRBJ1-4. TRBV21-1 is deemed a pseudogene. The CDR3 is 15 amino acids. The CDR3 sequence is CASTTRVEPNEKLFF. In DNA, the CDR3 is TGTGCCAGCACCACCCGAGTGGAGCCGAATGAAAAACTGTTTTTT.

The chain couples TRBV11-1 to TRBJ2-7; D unclear. Germline V gene sequence: CDR1 SGHAT, CDR2 FQDESV (reference sequence). The CDR3 has 15 amino acids. The germline V and J ends were trimmed by 6 bases and 0 bases, with 15 bases remaining between them. This CDR3 reads CASSPPWDYSYEQYF. As DNA, the CDR3 is TGTGCCAGCAGTCCTCCCTGGGATTACTCCTACGAGCAGTACTTC.

The J gene is TRBJ2-2, the V gene TRBV15; tentatively, D is TRBD1 (6 bases). The CDR3 length is 15 residues. Per germline, CDR1 LNHNV and CDR2 YYDKDF (reference sequence). Trimming shortened V by 3 bases and J by 4 bases, and 12 bases separated the two germline ends. CDR3: CATSSGGRGTGELFF. DNA for the CDR3: TGTGCCACCAGCAGTGGGGGCCGGGGCACCGGGGAGCTGTTTTTT.

The chain is built from TRBV9 and TRBJ2-5; D remains ambiguous. Deletions cut 0 bases from V and 5 bases from J, with 8 bases between. This CDR3 has 13 residues. Germline CDR1 and CDR2: SGDLS and YYNGEE. The DNA of the CDR3 is TGTGCCAGCAGCGTAGCTACTCTTGAGACCCAGTACTTC. Translation: CASSVATLETQYF.

The chain recombines TRBV7-6 with TRBJ2-2; D perhaps matches TRBD2 (5 bases). There are 14 residues in the CDR3. CDR1 is SGHVS, CDR2 FNYEAQ, per germline. The ends were cut back, 3 bases at V and 8 bases at J, with 13 bases in the middle. The CDR3 DNA reads TGTGCCAGCAGCTTTAAAACGGGGTCGGGGGAGCTGTTTTTT. Amino acid sequence: CASSFKTGSGELFF.

The chain combines TRBV7-9 with TRBJ2-4; 7 nucleotides agree with TRBD1. CDR3 length: 16 amino acids. V shed 0 bases, J shed 7 bases, and the junction held 9 bases outside the gene matches. CDR1 is SEHNR and CDR2 is FQNEAQ in the germline V gene (reference sequence). CDR3 nucleotide sequence: TGTGCCAGCAGCTTAGCCCGACAGGGTCTAGGCAACATTCAGTACTTC. Its translation: CASSLARQGLGNIQYF.

Concerning this clone itself: This sample also contains other DNA sequences that code for the same CDR3. The rearrangement links TRBV28 to TRBJ2-5; 8 positions match TRBD1. This CDR3 has 12 amino acids. V was pared by 6 bases and J by 5 bases, with 2 bases of the junction left unmatched. Germline CDR1 is MDHEN and CDR2 is SYDVKM. The CDR3 protein is CASRTGGETQYF. The CDR3, as DNA: TGTGCCAGCAGAACAGGGGGGGAGACCCAGTACTTC.